This T cell receptor beta chain was sequenced during a study of blood T cell repertoires in COVID-19. To note about this clone: This CDR3 is also generated by other DNA sequences in the sample.

Participants had their cohort set by participant-reported clinical history. People in the exposed group encountered a COVID-19 case within 2 weeks before entering the study. The germline V gene has CDR1 SEHNR and CDR2 FQNEAQ (reference sequence). After removal of 5 bases from V and 2 bases from J, the junction contained 4 bases not matched to a gene. The CDR3 loop spans 14 amino acids. Repertoires were generated with immunoSEQ multiplex PCR, while TCRdb's copy carries only in-frame clones and drops some. The sample yields 240,000 or so clones, approximately 90% seen once. This clonotype originated in a man aged 50 to 60 who had been exposed to COVID-19. This chain uses TRBV7-9 with TRBJ1-2, with 8 bases aligning to TRBD1. The specimen was PBMCs or T cells enriched from blood (not recorded which). CDR3 sequence (DNA): TGTGCCAGCAGCCCCCGGACAGGGAACTATGGCTACACCTTC. This encodes CASSPRTGNYGYTF.